The entry that follows covers one T cell receptor beta chain sequence. Its antigen is unidentified. This sample stems from a study of human T cells and chemical hapten exposure. Overall study context: Among samples, TCR yields varied mainly because of small differences in pooled library volume. General study points: No alteration of TCRs above 1 in 1000 frequency was seen with DPC sensitization.

Individual cDNA molecules had unique molecular identifiers attached to them by the library. In the original analysis: Counts of TCRs in each sample centred on a median of approximately 96,000 and extended from approximately 25,000 to 650,000. Via MiXCR, TCRdb re-called the 5' RACE reads, giving one row per CDR3 protein. The V and J calls, along with clone size, are taken from TCRdb and not from the paper's own processing. The data contain about 140,000 distinct CDR3 sequences, 3.5% to 5% of them singletons. The length of the CDR3 is 17 residues. Looked up from germline, CDR1 is MNHNY and CDR2 is SVGAGI (reference sequence). The trim removed 4 bases at V and 2 bases at J, leaving 6 bases unmatched. Unfractionated whole blood served as the source for total RNA extraction.

J is TRBJ1-5 and V is TRBV6-6; TRBD1 matches 12 bases. This clonotype was obtained from a female donor in good health. The CDR3 protein is CASSSTGTGGRNQPQHF. CDR3 DNA: TGTGCCAGCAGTTCCACCGGGACAGGGGGCCGCAATCAGCCCCAGCATTTT.